The 10 T cell receptor beta chains in this list originate from one sample, sequenced in a study of blood T cell repertoires in COVID-19. Assay used: immunoSEQ multiplex PCR; TCRdb lists only in-frame clones, some missing. In the table there are roughly 250,000 clones, roughly 80% of which are singletons. The sequenced material came from peripheral blood. These receptors were obtained from an elderly woman with acute or convalescent COVID-19.

J is TRBJ1-5 and V is TRBV10-3, with a weak D call TRBD1 (6 bases). V was cut by 6 bases and J by 8 bases, with 17 bases left in between. Germline loops: CDR1 ENHRY, CDR2 SYGVKD. This CDR3 has 14 amino acids. The CDR3 is CAISQTGLGKPQHF. The DNA of the CDR3 is TGTGCCATCAGCCAAACAGGGCTGGGTAAGCCCCAGCATTTT.

This chain links TRBV12-3 or TRBV12-4 with TRBJ2-3; TRBD2 matches 9 bases. The trim removed 5 bases at V and 14 bases at J, leaving 11 bases unmatched. The CDR3 runs 13 residues. CDR3 nucleotide sequence: TGTGCCAGCAGTCCTAGCGGGGCCCCCCGACCGTATTTT. Translation: CASSPSGAPRPYF.

The chain combines TRBV5-8 with TRBJ1-3; the D is unclear. CDR3 length: 13 residues. The V end was cut by 0 bases, the J end by 8 bases, with 9 bases between. Germline V gene sequence: CDR1 SGHTS, CDR2 YDEGEE. CDR3 in DNA: TGTGCCAGCAGCTTGGAACGGGGAGACACCATATATTTT. Its protein is CASSLERGDTIYF. Full variable domain (remainder filled in from reference TRBV5-8 and TRBJ1-3): EAGVTQSPTHLIKTRGQQATLRCSPISGHTSVYWYQQALGLGLQFLLWYDEGEERNRGNFPPRFSGRQFPNYSSELNVNALELEDSALYLCASSLERGDTIYFGEGSWLTVV.

The gene calls are TRBV27 and TRBJ2-6; possibly TRBD2 for D (7 bases). This CDR3 region has 17 residues. Trimming stripped 8 bases from V and 0 bases from J, with 17 bases between. Germline V CDR1 and CDR2: MNHEY, SMNVEV (reference sequence). CDR3 DNA: TGTGCCAGCGGCTTTTGGGGGGGCCGCTCTGGGGCCAACGTCCTGACTTTC. It translates to CASGFWGGRSGANVLTF.

This clone came up a few times. The J gene is TRBJ2-3, the V gene TRBV19; TRBD2 aligns across 10 bases. J gave up 2 bases and V 5 bases, and 7 bases lay outside the gene matches. The CDR3 has 16 amino acids. In germline, CDR1 is LNHDA, CDR2 SQIVND (reference sequence). As DNA, the CDR3 is TGTGCCAGTAGTCTCAGGACTAGCGGCCTCACAGATACGCAGTATTTT. Translated: CASSLRTSGLTDTQYF.

This sequence joins TRBV7-9 and TRBJ1-3, with TRBD1 matching over 8 bases. V shed 3 bases, J shed 2 bases, and the junction held 3 bases outside the gene matches. The germline CDR1 and CDR2 sequences are SEHNR and FQNEAQ (reference sequence). CDR3 length: 15 residues. CDR3 sequence (DNA): TGTGCCAGCAGCTTTCAGGGGGCCGCTGGAAACACCATATATTTT. Translation gives CASSFQGAAGNTIYF.

The gene calls are TRBV18 and TRBJ1-2, with TRBD1 matching over 10 bases. The CDR3 has 15 residues. V dropped 2 bases and J dropped 3; count of bases not matched to a gene: 3. CDR1 and CDR2 from the germline V gene are KGHSH and LQKENI. The CDR3 DNA follows: TGTGCCAGCTCACCAACGGACAGGGGGGACTATGGCTACACCTTC. It yields the protein CASSPTDRGDYGYTF.

The chain links TRBV4-1 to TRBJ2-4; 7 bases match TRBD2. This CDR3 contains 17 residues. V lost 0 bases, J lost 6 bases, and 11 bases stayed unmatched. Germline lookup yields CDR1 MGHRA and CDR2 YSYEKL. This CDR3 is CASSQESAGGTLNIQYF. Here the CDR3 DNA reads TGCGCCAGCAGCCAAGAATCCGCCGGGGGGACGTTAAACATTCAGTACTTC.

This clone was seen only once. This rearrangement joins TRBV5-1 to TRBJ2-6; 8 nucleotides agree with TRBD2. This CDR3 has 17 amino acids. The germline V gene has CDR1 SGHRS and CDR2 YFSETQ. Germline trimming cut 3 bases from V and 1 base from J; bases unmatched to any gene: 6. The CDR3 loop reads CASSSRGGVSGANVLTF. DNA of the CDR3: TGCGCCAGCAGCTCCCGGGGGGGGGTGTCTGGGGCCAACGTCCTGACTTTC.

A single count supports this clone. This chain uses TRBV7-2 with TRBJ1-6; 7 bases match TRBD1. The CDR3 has 15 residues. Germline-derived CDR1 and CDR2 are SGHTA and FQGNSA. The J segment lost 9 bases and the V segment lost 0 bases, leaving 5 bases of the junction unmatched. The CDR3 spells CASSLAQGVVSPLHF. The CDR3 DNA reads TGTGCCAGCAGCTTAGCGCAGGGGGTGGTTTCACCCCTCCACTTT. Looking up the rest from reference TRBV7-2 and TRBJ1-6 gives the full variable domain: GAGVSQSPSNKVTEKGKDVELRCDPISGHTALYWYRQSLGQGLEFLIYFQGNSAPDKSGLPSDRFSAERTGGSVSTLTIQRTQQEDSAVYLCASSLAQGVVSPLHFGNGTRLTVT.